The rows below give T cell receptor beta chains drawn from one sample of a study of T-cell reconstitution after alpha-beta-depleted transplantation in children. One entry per CDR3 protein, called by TCRdb with MiXCR from the PCR reads. The repertoire holds roughly 610,000 distinct CDR3 sequences, with about 10% as singletons. This sample comprised PBMCs from the stem cell graft donor, obtained from the stem cell graft. All receptors come from a human donor who donated a stem cell graft to a child with acute myeloid leukemia. The CDR3 runs from the conserved cysteine through the conserved F or W. The D gene is left open where the match is weak. Rows give clone size only sometimes, using once, few, many, or a class for an expanded clone.

len	abundance	d_gene	v_gene	j_gene	CDR3nt	CDR3aa
16	.	TRBD2	TRBV4-3	TRBJ2-7	TGCGCCAGCAGCAAAGAAGGGACTAGCGGCCTCTACGAGCAGTACTTC	CASSKEGTSGLYEQYF
13	once	.	TRBV10-3	TRBJ1-1	TGTGCCATCAGTGAGCCAGGGCGCACTGAAGCTTTCTTT	CAISEPGRTEAFF
18	many	TRBD2	TRBV24-1	TRBJ2-1	TGTGCCACCAGTGATCGGACTAGCGGGAGGGCCGGAAACAATGAGCAGTTCTTC	CATSDRTSGRAGNNEQFF
16	.	.	TRBV7-9	TRBJ1-2	TGTGCCAGCAGCTTAGCGCCAGGGCCAGCTAACTATGGCTACACCTTC	CASSLAPGPANYGYTF
11	few	TRBD1	TRBV29-1	TRBJ2-7	TGCAGCGTTGGACAGGGAACCGAGCAGTACTTC	CSVGQGTEQYF
15	.	TRBD1	TRBV7-9	TRBJ2-7	TGTGCCAGCAGCTTAGGGACAGGGGTTTTTCACGAGCAGTACTTC	CASSLGTGVFHEQYF
13	few	TRBD2	TRBV12-3/TRBV12-4	TRBJ2-5	TGTGCCGATAAACGGCGGGAGGAAGAGACCCAGTACTTC	CADKRREEETQYF
16	.	TRBD2	TRBV30	TRBJ2-7	TGTGCCTGGAGTGCCGGGACTAGCGGGAGGGCCCACGAGCAGTACTTC	CAWSAGTSGRAHEQYF
14	many	TRBD1	TRBV12-3/TRBV12-4	TRBJ1-3	TGTGCCAGCAGGGGACAGGGGGTTGGAAACACCATATATTTT	CASRGQGVGNTIYF
14	.	.	TRBV29-1	TRBJ2-5	TGCAGCGGCACCAGTCTGGGGGGTCAAGAGACCCAGTACTTC	CSGTSLGGQETQYF
14	many	.	TRBV13	TRBJ1-2	TGTGCCAGCAGCTTAGGAGGGATGGGCTATGGCTACACCTTC	CASSLGGMGYGYTF
17	few	TRBD2	TRBV5-1	TRBJ2-7	TGCGCCAGCAGCTTGAGGTCAGCGGGAGGGACCTTCTACGAGCAGTACTTC	CASSLRSAGGTFYEQYF
11	.	.	TRBV28	TRBJ2-1	TGTGCCAGCACGCAGGTCGGCGTGCAGTTCTTC	CASTQVGVQFF
16	.	.	TRBV2	TRBJ2-5	TGTGCCAGCAAGGGGGAACAGATGATAGTACAAGAGACCCAGTACTTC	CASKGEQMIVQETQYF
15	many	.	TRBV20-1	TRBJ1-5	TGCAGTGCTAGAGGGGGGGCTTCCCCGCAAATCCCCCAGCATTTT	CSARGGASPQIPQHF
14	few	.	TRBV27	TRBJ2-5	TGTGCCAGCAGTCCACAGGCTGATCAAGAGACCCAGTACTTC	CASSPQADQETQYF
11	few	.	TRBV4-1	TRBJ1-2	TGCGCCAGCAGCAAGGACACTTCGCAGACCTTC	CASSKDTSQTF
16	few	TRBD1	TRBV7-7	TRBJ2-5	TGTGCTAGCAGCTTAGAGACGGACAGGATTCAAGAGACCCAGTACTTC	CASSLETDRIQETQYF
15	.	.	TRBV6-1	TRBJ2-3	TGTGCCAGCAGTCCCCCGTCGAGGGGCCAAGATACGCAGTATTTT	CASSPPSRGQDTQYF
14	many	.	TRBV7-8	TRBJ2-7	TGTGCCAGCAGCTTAGTTCCAGCCTCCTACGAGCAGTACTTC	CASSLVPASYEQYF
17	few	.	TRBV7-6	TRBJ2-3	TGTGCCAGCAGCTTAGGTGGGGGGCAGACCCCCACAGATACGCAGTATTTT	CASSLGGGQTPTDTQYF
12	many	.	TRBV20-1	TRBJ2-2	TGCAGTGCTACCAGCGCAACCGGGGAGCTGTTTTTT	CSATSATGELFF
13	few	.	TRBV5-1	TRBJ2-2	TGCGCCAGCAGCGACGACAGAACCGGGGAGCTGTTTTTT	CASSDDRTGELFF
13	many	.	TRBV29-1	TRBJ1-1	TGCAGCGTTGAAGTACGGAGGAACACTGAAGCTTTCTTT	CSVEVRRNTEAFF
14	.	TRBD1	TRBV4-3	TRBJ2-7	TGCGCCAGCACCTTGGACAGGTCCCCCTACGAGCAGTACTTC	CASTLDRSPYEQYF
16	many	.	TRBV7-2	TRBJ2-1	TGTGCCAGCAGCTTATTCCCCGGACTCCCTTACAATGAGCAGTTCTTC	CASSLFPGLPYNEQFF
13	few	.	TRBV12-3/TRBV12-4	TRBJ2-7	TGTGCCAGCAGTACCGCGCCGACCTACGAGCAGTACTTC	CASSTAPTYEQYF
14	.	.	TRBV12-3/TRBV12-4	TRBJ1-4	TGTGCCAGCATCTACGGTGGGGCTTCGGAAAAACTGTTTTTT	CASIYGGASEKLFF
15	few	TRBD1	TRBV4-2	TRBJ2-1	TGTGCCAGCAGCCTACCGGGACAGGGGGCAAATGAGCAGTTCTTC	CASSLPGQGANEQFF
15	few	.	TRBV2	TRBJ2-7	TGTGCCAGCAGTGAATGGGTGGGTAATTTCTACGAGCAGTACTTC	CASSEWVGNFYEQYF
15	.	.	TRBV7-9	TRBJ2-1	TGTGCCAGCACCCAGGACTACCCCAAATACAATGAGCAGTTCTTC	CASTQDYPKYNEQFF
19	.	TRBD2	TRBV24-1	TRBJ2-3	TGTGCCACCAGTGATTTGAAGAGACTAGCGGGGGCGGTACCAGATATGCAGTATTTT	CATSDLKRLAGAVPDMQYF
12	.	.	TRBV29-1	TRBJ1-3	TGCAGCGTTGTGGTCTATGGAAACACCATATATTTT	CSVVVYGNTIYF
15	few	.	TRBV28	TRBJ2-7	TGTGCCAGCAGTTTAGGAGGGACAGCAACCTACGAGCAGTACTTC	CASSLGGTATYEQYF
13	.	.	TRBV28	TRBJ2-5	TGTGCCAGCGGGGCCCCGGCGATGGAGACCCAGTACTTC	CASGAPAMETQYF
14	.	TRBD1	TRBV2	TRBJ2-5	TGTGCCAGCAGCGATCCGGGACAGCCAGAGACCCAGTACTTC	CASSDPGQPETQYF
13	.	TRBD1	TRBV30	TRBJ2-2	TGTGCCTGGAGAGGGACAGGGGTCGGGGAGCTGTTTTTT	CAWRGTGVGELFF
15	.	TRBD2	TRBV28	TRBJ2-1	TGTGCCAGCAGTTCTCAAGCGGGAGGGATAAATGAGCAGTTCTTC	CASSSQAGGINEQFF
12	many	.	TRBV5-1	TRBJ2-7	TGCGCCAGCAGCTTGCGTCCAGACGAGCAGTACTTC	CASSLRPDEQYF
11	many	TRBD2	TRBV20-1	TRBJ2-3	TGCAGTGCTACCCCGGGACTAGATGGGTATTTT	CSATPGLDGYF
13	.	.	TRBV10-3	TRBJ2-1	TGTGCCATCAGTGAGGTCAAGACGAATCAGCAGTTCTTC	CAISEVKTNQQFF
13	.	.	TRBV20-1	TRBJ1-5	TGCAGTGCTCCCACCGCAGGGAATCAGCCCCAGCATTTT	CSAPTAGNQPQHF
11	.	.	TRBV4-2	TRBJ2-5	TGTGCCAGCAGCCAAGGGCGCATCAAGTACTTC	CASSQGRIKYF
12	many	TRBD2	TRBV5-1	TRBJ2-1	TGCGCCAGCAGCTTGGTGGGAGGGGAGCAGTTCTTC	CASSLVGGEQFF
15	.	TRBD2	TRBV6-1	TRBJ2-5	TGTGCCAGCAAGCGAGCGGGAGGACGCCAAGAGACCCAGTACTTC	CASKRAGGRQETQYF
16	.	.	TRBV14	TRBJ2-2	TGTGCCAGCAGCCTCCAAACCCCAGGGTGGACCGGGGAGCTGTTTTTT	CASSLQTPGWTGELFF